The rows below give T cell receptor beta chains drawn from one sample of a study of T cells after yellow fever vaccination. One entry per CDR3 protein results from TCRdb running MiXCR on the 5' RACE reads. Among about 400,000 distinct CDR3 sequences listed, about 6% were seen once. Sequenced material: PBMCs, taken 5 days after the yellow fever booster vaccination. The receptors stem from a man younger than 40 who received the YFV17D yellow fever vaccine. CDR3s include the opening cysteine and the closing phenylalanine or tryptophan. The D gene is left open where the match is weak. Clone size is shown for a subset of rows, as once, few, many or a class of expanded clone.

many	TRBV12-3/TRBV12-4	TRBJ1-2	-	TGTGCCAGCAGAACCACCGACAGTTCTGGCTACACCTTC	CASRTTDSSGYTF
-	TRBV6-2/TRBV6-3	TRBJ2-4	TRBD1	TGTGCCAGCAGTCGCCTGTCGGACAGGACGGTGGAAGAAAACATTCAGTACTTC	CASSRLSDRTVEENIQYF
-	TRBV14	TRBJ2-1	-	TGTGCCAGCAGCCAACCCCGGGTTGCCGAGCAGTTCTTC	CASSQPRVAEQFF
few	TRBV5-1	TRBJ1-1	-	TGCGCCAGCCGGCAGGGAGGAGTTGAGAACACTGAAGCTTTCTTT	CASRQGGVENTEAFF
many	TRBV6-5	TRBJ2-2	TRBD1	TGTGCCAGCAGTTACCCACAGGGGGGTGGCACCGGGGAGCTGTTTTTT	CASSYPQGGGTGELFF
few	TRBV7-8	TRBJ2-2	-	TGTGCCAGCAGCACCCAGTTTGACACCGGGGAGCTGTTTTTT	CASSTQFDTGELFF
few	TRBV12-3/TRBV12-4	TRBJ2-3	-	TGTGCCAGCAGGCAATCCGGGAACACAGATACGCAGTATTTT	CASRQSGNTDTQYF
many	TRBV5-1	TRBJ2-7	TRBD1	TGCGCCAGCAGCGAGACCGGGACAGTAAGTGCCTACGAGCAGTACTTC	CASSETGTVSAYEQYF
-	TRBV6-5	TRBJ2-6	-	TGTGCCAGCAGTTACCGGGCCCTCTCTGGGGCCAACGTCCTGACTTTC	CASSYRALSGANVLTF
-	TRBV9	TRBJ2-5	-	TGTGCCAGCAGCCTTGAATTGGGCGAGACCCAGTACTTC	CASSLELGETQYF
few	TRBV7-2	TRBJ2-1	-	TGTGCCAGCAGCCCCACGGGAGCGGGTTATGAGCAGTTCTTC	CASSPTGAGYEQFF
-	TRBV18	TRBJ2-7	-	TGTGCCAGCTCACCACTCCCAGGGACTCATAACGAGCAGTACTTC	CASSPLPGTHNEQYF
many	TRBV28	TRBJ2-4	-	TGTGCCAGCTCACCTCACACACTAGCTGAGGGGTACTTC	CASSPHTLAEGYF
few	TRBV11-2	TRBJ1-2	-	TGTGCCAGCAGCTTATCAGGACAACGGTATGGCTACACCTTC	CASSLSGQRYGYTF
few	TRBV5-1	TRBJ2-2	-	TGCGCCAGCAGCTTGTTTGCGCAGGGTGACACCGGGGAGCTGTTTTTT	CASSLFAQGDTGELFF
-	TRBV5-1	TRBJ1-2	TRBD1	TGCGCCAGCAGCCTCACGACAGGGTTTGGCTACACCTTC	CASSLTTGFGYTF
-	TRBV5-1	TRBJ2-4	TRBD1	TGCGCCAGCAGCAAGGGACAGGGGAACATTCAGTACTTC	CASSKGQGNIQYF
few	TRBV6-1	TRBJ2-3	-	TGTGCCAGCAGACCTTTGTGGGCTCCCGGGGCAGATACGCAGTATTTT	CASRPLWAPGADTQYF
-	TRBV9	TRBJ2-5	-	TGTGCCAGCAGCGTAGGGCTAGGCCAAGAGACCCAGTACTTC	CASSVGLGQETQYF
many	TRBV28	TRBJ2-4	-	TGTGCCAGCAGTTTATCTGGGGGAAAATCCAAAAACATTCAGTACTTC	CASSLSGGKSKNIQYF
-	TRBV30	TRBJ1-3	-	TGTGCCTGGAGTCGGGGACCGAGAGGCGACACCATATATTTT	CAWSRGPRGDTIYF
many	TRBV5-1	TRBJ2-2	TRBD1	TGCGCCAGCAGCCCCGGGACAGGGGGTCGCAGCCTCGGGGAGCTGTTTTTT	CASSPGTGGRSLGELFF
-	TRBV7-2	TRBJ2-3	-	TGTGCCAGCAGCCCCCAGCGCTATTTTACGCAGTATTTT	CASSPQRYFTQYF
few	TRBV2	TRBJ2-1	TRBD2	TGTGCCAGCAGGGAGACTAGCGGGAGTAGTAATGAGCAGTTCTTC	CASRETSGSSNEQFF
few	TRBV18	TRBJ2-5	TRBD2	TGTGCCAGCTCACCGCAGCGGGAGGTTATGGAGACCCAGTACTTC	CASSPQREVMETQYF
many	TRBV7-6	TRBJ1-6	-	TGTGCCAGCAGCTTAGGGGATTCGGGGGCCCGGAATTCACCCCTCCACTTT	CASSLGDSGARNSPLHF
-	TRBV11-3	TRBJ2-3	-	TGTGCCAGCAGCTTAGATCACCTAGTGGATATGCAGTATTTT	CASSLDHLVDMQYF
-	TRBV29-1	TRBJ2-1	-	TGCAGTTTTCTCTGGGGGAGCTCCTACAATGAGCAGTTCTTC	CSFLWGSSYNEQFF
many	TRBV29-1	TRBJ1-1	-	TGCAGCGTGGGGAACATGAACACTGAAGCTTTCTTT	CSVGNMNTEAFF
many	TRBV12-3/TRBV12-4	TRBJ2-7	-	TGTGCCAGCAGTTTTCAGGGAAGCGAGCAGTACTTC	CASSFQGSEQYF
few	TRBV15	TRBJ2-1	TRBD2	TGTGCCACCAGCATGACTAGCGGACACAATGAGCAGTTCTTC	CATSMTSGHNEQFF
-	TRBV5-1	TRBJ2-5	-	TGCGCCAGCAGCTTGGCCGTTGGTACCCGTGAGACCCAGTACTTC	CASSLAVGTRETQYF
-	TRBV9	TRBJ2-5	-	TGTGCCAGCAGCGCAACCGGGGAGACCCAGTACTTC	CASSATGETQYF
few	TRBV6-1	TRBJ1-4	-	TGTGCCAGCAGTCCTTCGACGGGGCAGGAAAAACTGTTTTTT	CASSPSTGQEKLFF
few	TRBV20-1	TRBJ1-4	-	TGCAGTGCTCTACCCGGAGGAGGAGCAACTAATGAAAAACTGTTTTTT	CSALPGGGATNEKLFF
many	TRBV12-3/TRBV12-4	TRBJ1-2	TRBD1	TGTGCCAGCAGTTTTGTGACAGGGGGCGGAGGCTACACCTTC	CASSFVTGGGGYTF
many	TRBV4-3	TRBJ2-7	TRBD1	TGCGCCAGCAGCTTCGGGACAGTCAACGAGCAGTACTTC	CASSFGTVNEQYF
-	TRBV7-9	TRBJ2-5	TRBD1	TGTGCCAGCAGCTCCAATCTAAGGGGGCTTGAGACCCAGTACTTC	CASSSNLRGLETQYF